This is a list of T cell receptor beta chains from one sample in a study of radiotherapy plus CTLA-4 blockade in lung cancer. Assay used: immunoSEQ multiplex PCR; TCRdb lists only in-frame clones, some missing. This table holds 81,000 or so clones, around 83% found once. Sequencing was performed on peripheral blood, taken from a patient treated with radiotherapy plus ipilimumab. Receptors originate from a human donor with non-small cell lung cancer that progressed on radiotherapy plus ipilimumab. The CDR3 runs from the conserved cysteine through the conserved F or W. A D gene is named only where the DNA matches it firmly. Part of the rows lack a size; the others show once, few, many or a class for expanded clones.

j_call v_call clone_size d_call cdr3_nt cdr3_aa
TRBJ1-2 TRBV5-4 . . TGTGCCAGCAGCTTAGGGGTGTTCTCAGGGGCATTTGGCTACACCTTC CASSLGVFSGAFGYTF
TRBJ1-2 TRBV9 . . TGTGCCAGCAGCACCCAGGGGCGTCGGGGCTACACCTTC CASSTQGRRGYTF
TRBJ1-1 TRBV29-1 . . TGCAGCGCAAGGGGGATGGACGCTGAAGCTTTCTTT CSARGMDAEAFF
TRBJ1-1 TRBV7-3 . . TGTGCCAGCAGCTTAAGTTCGACTGGGGACGGCAACTATGAAGCTTTCTTT CASSLSSTGDGNYEAFF
TRBJ2-2 TRBV10-3 . . TGTGCCATCAGTGAGTCGACGCTGACCGGGGAGCTGTTTTTT CAISESTLTGELFF
TRBJ1-4 TRBV7-2 . . TGTGCCAGCAGCCAAGGGACACACGGGAATGAAAAACTGTTTTTT CASSQGTHGNEKLFF
TRBJ1-2 TRBV7-2 . . TGTGCCAGCAGGTTGAGAGATAACTATGGCTACACCTTC CASRLRDNYGYTF
TRBJ1-3 TRBV10-1 . . TGCGCCAGCAGTGATTTGAGCTCTGGAAACACCATATATTTT CASSDLSSGNTIYF
TRBJ1-2 TRBV10-3 . TRBD1 TGTGCCATCAGCCCGGGACAGGTTAGCTCTGGCTACACCTTC CAISPGQVSSGYTF
TRBJ2-5 TRBV9 . TRBD2 TGTGCCAGCAGCGTAGATACTAGCGCCGGAGAGCAGTACTTC CASSVDTSAGEQYF
TRBJ1-2 TRBV10-1 . TRBD1 TGCGCCAGCGAGGACAGGGTCAACTATGGCTACACCTTC CASEDRVNYGYTF
TRBJ2-1 TRBV5-1 few TRBD2 TGCGCCAGCACCCGGGAGGTGGGCTACAATGAGCAGTTCTTC CASTREVGYNEQFF
TRBJ2-1 TRBV14 . . TGTGCCAGCAGCCAATTTGGGGGCCTGGGTAGCACCTACAATGAGCAGTTCTTC CASSQFGGLGSTYNEQFF
TRBJ2-1 TRBV4-1 . . TGCGCCAGCAGCCAAGAGGGGATAGCGTTTCCCCATGAGCAGTTCTTC CASSQEGIAFPHEQFF
TRBJ2-5 TRBV7-9 . . TGTGCCAGCAGGCTAGGGACGGAGACCCAGTACTTC CASRLGTETQYF
TRBJ2-1 TRBV4-2 . . TGTGCCAGCAGCCAAGATCTGTCCTTCCGGGGCGATGAGCAGTTCTTC CASSQDLSFRGDEQFF
TRBJ2-7 TRBV7-2 . . TGTGCCAGCAGCTCCCCGGGGGGCGACGAGCAGTACTTC CASSSPGGDEQYF
TRBJ2-7 TRBV19 . . TGTGCCAGTAGTATCCGCAGGGGTTACGAGCAGTACTTC CASSIRRGYEQYF
TRBJ1-5 TRBV28 . . TGTGCCAGCAGTTTATGGGACAGTAGCAATCAGCCCCAGCATTTT CASSLWDSSNQPQHF
TRBJ2-7 TRBV13 . . TGTGCCAGCAGCTGGCAGGGCCCCGACGAGCAGTACTTC CASSWQGPDEQYF
TRBJ2-1 TRBV2 . TRBD2 TGTGCCAGCAGTCCTAAGCGGGAGGGGTTGCAGTTCTTC CASSPKREGLQFF
TRBJ1-2 TRBV29-1 . . TGCAGCGTTGAAGATGCCCCAGGGACTAACTATGGCTACACCTTC CSVEDAPGTNYGYTF
TRBJ2-3 TRBV5-1 . . TGCGCCAGCAGCTGGGGGGGCGGCACAGATACGCAGTATTTT CASSWGGGTDTQYF
TRBJ1-2 TRBV28 once . TGTGCCAGCAGTTCCATCGGGGGAGCTAACTATGGCTACACCTTC CASSSIGGANYGYTF
TRBJ2-7 TRBV4-1 . . TGCGCCAGCAGCCAAGTTTTTGGTAAGCAGTACTTC CASSQVFGKQYF
TRBJ2-7 TRBV5-1 once . TGCGCCAGCAGTACAGGACCTCTCGCCTCCGAGCAGTACTTC CASSTGPLASEQYF
TRBJ2-2 TRBV27 . . TGTGCCAGCAGTTTTGGGCTCCTGACTGCCGGGGAGCTGTTTTTT CASSFGLLTAGELFF
TRBJ2-7 TRBV18 . . TGTGCCAGCTCACGGGGGGCTAGAGGGAACCACGAGCAGTACTTC CASSRGARGNHEQYF
TRBJ1-1 TRBV5-1 . TRBD1 TGCGCCAGCAGCCCTGGACAGGGTGTTTACACTGAAGCTTTCTTT CASSPGQGVYTEAFF
TRBJ2-5 TRBV28 . . TGTGCCAGCAGTTTATCCCTCCAAGAGACCCAGTACTTC CASSLSLQETQYF
TRBJ2-7 TRBV6-5 . . TGTGCCAGCAGTCCGGGACACTTCTACGAGCAGTACTTC CASSPGHFYEQYF
TRBJ2-7 TRBV6-5 . . TGTGCCAGCAGTGCCGCCCTCTCCTACGAGCAGTACTTC CASSAALSYEQYF
TRBJ2-7 TRBV30 . TRBD1 TGTGCCTGGAAGTACTCCGGGACAGGGCCCTACGAGCAGTACTTC CAWKYSGTGPYEQYF
TRBJ2-5 TRBV6-5 once TRBD2 TGTGCCAGCAGTTGGGAGTTGGCGGGAGGGCAAGAGACCCAGTACTTC CASSWELAGGQETQYF
TRBJ2-3 TRBV18 . . TGTGCCAGCTCACCACCACTAGCCTCAGATACGCAGTATTTT CASSPPLASDTQYF
TRBJ1-1 TRBV30 . . TGTGCCTGGAGTGCCTACACTGAAGCTTTCTTT CAWSAYTEAFF
TRBJ2-3 TRBV29-1 . . TGCAGCGTCGCCTCCCCACACACAGATACGCAGTATTTT CSVASPHTDTQYF
TRBJ2-2 TRBV11-2 . . TGTGCCAGCAGCTTAGGGCAAAGGACCGGGGAGCTGTTTTTT CASSLGQRTGELFF
TRBJ2-1 TRBV12-5 . . TGTGCTAGTGGTTTGGCTCTTATCAATGAGCAGTTCTTC CASGLALINEQFF
TRBJ1-1 TRBV6-5 . . TGTGCCAGCAGTTCCTCGACAGCTGAAGCTTTCTTT CASSSSTAEAFF
TRBJ1-4 TRBV7-9 . TRBD1 TGTGCCAGCAGCCCGGACAGGTATAATGAAAAACTGTTTTTT CASSPDRYNEKLFF
TRBJ2-7 TRBV6-6 . . TGTGCCAGCAGCTCCGCCTCGGTAAACGAGCAGTACTTC CASSSASVNEQYF
TRBJ2-1 TRBV7-8 . TRBD2 TGTGCCAGCAGCTTATGGGGTGGGACTAGCGATACGAGCTCCTACAATGAGCAGTTCTTC CASSLWGGTSDTSSYNEQFF
TRBJ1-5 TRBV10-3 . . TGTGCCATCCGCGGCGGGGCCCATCAGCCCCAGCATTTT CAIRGGAHQPQHF
TRBJ1-2 TRBV19 . . TGTGCCAGTAGTAAGCGAACCGGGTCAAACTATGGCTACACCTTC CASSKRTGSNYGYTF
TRBJ1-5 TRBV19 few . TGTGCCAGTAGATCCTTTAACTTTGGCAATCAGCCCCAGCATTTT CASRSFNFGNQPQHF
TRBJ1-2 TRBV10-3 . . TGTGCCATCAGTGAGTCCGGCTATGGCTACACCTTC CAISESGYGYTF
TRBJ2-3 TRBV5-6 . . TGTGCCAGCAGCGCATCGGGAGTAGATACGCAGTATTTT CASSASGVDTQYF
TRBJ1-5 TRBV4-3 few TRBD1 TGCGCCAGCAGCCTTGGGACAGGGGGCCTTCAGCCCCAGCATTTT CASSLGTGGLQPQHF
TRBJ1-5 TRBV15 . . TGTGCCACCAGCAGAGATCGGCTGGTAGGCATGGTTCCTCAGCCCCAGCATTTT CATSRDRLVGMVPQPQHF
TRBJ2-3 TRBV2 . . TGTGCCAGCACCGTGGGGGACCTGTCCACAGATACGCAGTATTTT CASTVGDLSTDTQYF
TRBJ1-1 TRBV9 . . TGTGCCAGCAGCGTAGACCCAACAGGGAACACTGAAGCTTTCTTT CASSVDPTGNTEAFF
TRBJ2-7 TRBV27 . TRBD1 TGTGCCAGCAGTTCGCGGACAGGGGCCCCATGGGAGCAGTACTTC CASSSRTGAPWEQYF
TRBJ2-1 TRBV7-9 . TRBD2 TGTGCCAGCAGCCCTCTGGCGGGAGACTACAATGAGCAGTTCTTC CASSPLAGDYNEQFF
TRBJ2-3 TRBV11-3 . . TGTGCCAGCAGCTTGGGCCGCACAGATACGCAGTATTTT CASSLGRTDTQYF